This paragraph reports one T cell receptor (beta chain). The antigen is undetermined. This specimen comes from a study of beta chain features in type 1 diabetes. Study-wide background: Patients looked much like healthy donors when it came to age, gender and cell yields.

Overall study results and limits: Among type 1 diabetes patients, VDJ junctions had fewer insertions and more deletions.

Germline trimming cut 0 bases from V and 1 base from J; bases unmatched to any gene: 6. Germline-derived CDR1 and CDR2 are SGHNT and YYREEE (reference sequence). The CDR3 is 16 residues long. Expressed TCRB transcripts were sequenced, since all the RNA that had been isolated was reverse transcribed. Profiled with immunoSEQ multiplex PCR; TCRdb holds only in-frame clones, not every one. Of under 400,000 clones in the sample, roughly 15% were seen once. The source of this sequence is a man aged 30 to 45 in good health. Sequences were obtained from central memory CD4+ T cells from blood. This chain joins TRBV5-4 and TRBJ2-7; 8 nucleotides match TRBD1. In DNA form, the CDR3 reads TGTGCCAGCAGCTTGGGCCCAGGGGGCGTATCCTACGAGCAGTACTTC. It is translated as CASSLGPGGVSYEQYF.